This is a list of T cell receptor beta chains from one sample in a study of control samples from healthy donors and cancer patients. Repertoires were generated with immunoSEQ multiplex PCR, while TCRdb's copy carries only in-frame clones and drops some. The table shows 120,000 or so clones, with around 94% occurring only once. Sequenced: PBMCs. The receptors were gathered from an older man with head and neck cancer. CDR3s leave out the opening cysteine and the closing phenylalanine or tryptophan. Fields, in order: V gene, CDR3 protein.

v_gene: TRBV11-2; CDR3aa: ASSYQGSADTQY
v_gene: TRBV18; CDR3aa: ASSPPGQGVKAEAF
v_gene: TRBV6-1; CDR3aa: ASSESSLDTQY
v_gene: TRBV2; CDR3aa: ASSGDSNYGYT
v_gene: TRBV25-1; CDR3aa: ASRGQGGNQPQH
v_gene: TRBV15; CDR3aa: ATRGGGIFDTQY
v_gene: TRBV27; CDR3aa: ASSFRGSYGYT
v_gene: TRBV7-2; CDR3aa: ASSPGQREPQH
v_gene: TRBV10-2; CDR3aa: ASSESTSGGLTDTQY
v_gene: TRBV7-2; CDR3aa: ASSFRRGEGSPLH
v_gene: TRBV18; CDR3aa: ASSGVAGSEAQH
v_gene: TRBV5-4; CDR3aa: ASSLRGKGLAGETQY
v_gene: TRBV7-9; CDR3aa: ASSLKRGVDTGELF
v_gene: TRBV9; CDR3aa: ASSVSSQPYEQY
v_gene: TRBV5-1; CDR3aa: ASSFGGYQETQY
v_gene: TRBV5-4; CDR3aa: ASSLGSRKGRADTQY
v_gene: TRBV6-5; CDR3aa: ASSYSGEQPQH
v_gene: TRBV5-1; CDR3aa: ASSAGGGRLKKLF
v_gene: TRBV27; CDR3aa: ASSVAPGVGDVF
v_gene: TRBV5-4; CDR3aa: ASSYRGEETQY
v_gene: TRBV10-3; CDR3aa: AITQGTRGDYGYT